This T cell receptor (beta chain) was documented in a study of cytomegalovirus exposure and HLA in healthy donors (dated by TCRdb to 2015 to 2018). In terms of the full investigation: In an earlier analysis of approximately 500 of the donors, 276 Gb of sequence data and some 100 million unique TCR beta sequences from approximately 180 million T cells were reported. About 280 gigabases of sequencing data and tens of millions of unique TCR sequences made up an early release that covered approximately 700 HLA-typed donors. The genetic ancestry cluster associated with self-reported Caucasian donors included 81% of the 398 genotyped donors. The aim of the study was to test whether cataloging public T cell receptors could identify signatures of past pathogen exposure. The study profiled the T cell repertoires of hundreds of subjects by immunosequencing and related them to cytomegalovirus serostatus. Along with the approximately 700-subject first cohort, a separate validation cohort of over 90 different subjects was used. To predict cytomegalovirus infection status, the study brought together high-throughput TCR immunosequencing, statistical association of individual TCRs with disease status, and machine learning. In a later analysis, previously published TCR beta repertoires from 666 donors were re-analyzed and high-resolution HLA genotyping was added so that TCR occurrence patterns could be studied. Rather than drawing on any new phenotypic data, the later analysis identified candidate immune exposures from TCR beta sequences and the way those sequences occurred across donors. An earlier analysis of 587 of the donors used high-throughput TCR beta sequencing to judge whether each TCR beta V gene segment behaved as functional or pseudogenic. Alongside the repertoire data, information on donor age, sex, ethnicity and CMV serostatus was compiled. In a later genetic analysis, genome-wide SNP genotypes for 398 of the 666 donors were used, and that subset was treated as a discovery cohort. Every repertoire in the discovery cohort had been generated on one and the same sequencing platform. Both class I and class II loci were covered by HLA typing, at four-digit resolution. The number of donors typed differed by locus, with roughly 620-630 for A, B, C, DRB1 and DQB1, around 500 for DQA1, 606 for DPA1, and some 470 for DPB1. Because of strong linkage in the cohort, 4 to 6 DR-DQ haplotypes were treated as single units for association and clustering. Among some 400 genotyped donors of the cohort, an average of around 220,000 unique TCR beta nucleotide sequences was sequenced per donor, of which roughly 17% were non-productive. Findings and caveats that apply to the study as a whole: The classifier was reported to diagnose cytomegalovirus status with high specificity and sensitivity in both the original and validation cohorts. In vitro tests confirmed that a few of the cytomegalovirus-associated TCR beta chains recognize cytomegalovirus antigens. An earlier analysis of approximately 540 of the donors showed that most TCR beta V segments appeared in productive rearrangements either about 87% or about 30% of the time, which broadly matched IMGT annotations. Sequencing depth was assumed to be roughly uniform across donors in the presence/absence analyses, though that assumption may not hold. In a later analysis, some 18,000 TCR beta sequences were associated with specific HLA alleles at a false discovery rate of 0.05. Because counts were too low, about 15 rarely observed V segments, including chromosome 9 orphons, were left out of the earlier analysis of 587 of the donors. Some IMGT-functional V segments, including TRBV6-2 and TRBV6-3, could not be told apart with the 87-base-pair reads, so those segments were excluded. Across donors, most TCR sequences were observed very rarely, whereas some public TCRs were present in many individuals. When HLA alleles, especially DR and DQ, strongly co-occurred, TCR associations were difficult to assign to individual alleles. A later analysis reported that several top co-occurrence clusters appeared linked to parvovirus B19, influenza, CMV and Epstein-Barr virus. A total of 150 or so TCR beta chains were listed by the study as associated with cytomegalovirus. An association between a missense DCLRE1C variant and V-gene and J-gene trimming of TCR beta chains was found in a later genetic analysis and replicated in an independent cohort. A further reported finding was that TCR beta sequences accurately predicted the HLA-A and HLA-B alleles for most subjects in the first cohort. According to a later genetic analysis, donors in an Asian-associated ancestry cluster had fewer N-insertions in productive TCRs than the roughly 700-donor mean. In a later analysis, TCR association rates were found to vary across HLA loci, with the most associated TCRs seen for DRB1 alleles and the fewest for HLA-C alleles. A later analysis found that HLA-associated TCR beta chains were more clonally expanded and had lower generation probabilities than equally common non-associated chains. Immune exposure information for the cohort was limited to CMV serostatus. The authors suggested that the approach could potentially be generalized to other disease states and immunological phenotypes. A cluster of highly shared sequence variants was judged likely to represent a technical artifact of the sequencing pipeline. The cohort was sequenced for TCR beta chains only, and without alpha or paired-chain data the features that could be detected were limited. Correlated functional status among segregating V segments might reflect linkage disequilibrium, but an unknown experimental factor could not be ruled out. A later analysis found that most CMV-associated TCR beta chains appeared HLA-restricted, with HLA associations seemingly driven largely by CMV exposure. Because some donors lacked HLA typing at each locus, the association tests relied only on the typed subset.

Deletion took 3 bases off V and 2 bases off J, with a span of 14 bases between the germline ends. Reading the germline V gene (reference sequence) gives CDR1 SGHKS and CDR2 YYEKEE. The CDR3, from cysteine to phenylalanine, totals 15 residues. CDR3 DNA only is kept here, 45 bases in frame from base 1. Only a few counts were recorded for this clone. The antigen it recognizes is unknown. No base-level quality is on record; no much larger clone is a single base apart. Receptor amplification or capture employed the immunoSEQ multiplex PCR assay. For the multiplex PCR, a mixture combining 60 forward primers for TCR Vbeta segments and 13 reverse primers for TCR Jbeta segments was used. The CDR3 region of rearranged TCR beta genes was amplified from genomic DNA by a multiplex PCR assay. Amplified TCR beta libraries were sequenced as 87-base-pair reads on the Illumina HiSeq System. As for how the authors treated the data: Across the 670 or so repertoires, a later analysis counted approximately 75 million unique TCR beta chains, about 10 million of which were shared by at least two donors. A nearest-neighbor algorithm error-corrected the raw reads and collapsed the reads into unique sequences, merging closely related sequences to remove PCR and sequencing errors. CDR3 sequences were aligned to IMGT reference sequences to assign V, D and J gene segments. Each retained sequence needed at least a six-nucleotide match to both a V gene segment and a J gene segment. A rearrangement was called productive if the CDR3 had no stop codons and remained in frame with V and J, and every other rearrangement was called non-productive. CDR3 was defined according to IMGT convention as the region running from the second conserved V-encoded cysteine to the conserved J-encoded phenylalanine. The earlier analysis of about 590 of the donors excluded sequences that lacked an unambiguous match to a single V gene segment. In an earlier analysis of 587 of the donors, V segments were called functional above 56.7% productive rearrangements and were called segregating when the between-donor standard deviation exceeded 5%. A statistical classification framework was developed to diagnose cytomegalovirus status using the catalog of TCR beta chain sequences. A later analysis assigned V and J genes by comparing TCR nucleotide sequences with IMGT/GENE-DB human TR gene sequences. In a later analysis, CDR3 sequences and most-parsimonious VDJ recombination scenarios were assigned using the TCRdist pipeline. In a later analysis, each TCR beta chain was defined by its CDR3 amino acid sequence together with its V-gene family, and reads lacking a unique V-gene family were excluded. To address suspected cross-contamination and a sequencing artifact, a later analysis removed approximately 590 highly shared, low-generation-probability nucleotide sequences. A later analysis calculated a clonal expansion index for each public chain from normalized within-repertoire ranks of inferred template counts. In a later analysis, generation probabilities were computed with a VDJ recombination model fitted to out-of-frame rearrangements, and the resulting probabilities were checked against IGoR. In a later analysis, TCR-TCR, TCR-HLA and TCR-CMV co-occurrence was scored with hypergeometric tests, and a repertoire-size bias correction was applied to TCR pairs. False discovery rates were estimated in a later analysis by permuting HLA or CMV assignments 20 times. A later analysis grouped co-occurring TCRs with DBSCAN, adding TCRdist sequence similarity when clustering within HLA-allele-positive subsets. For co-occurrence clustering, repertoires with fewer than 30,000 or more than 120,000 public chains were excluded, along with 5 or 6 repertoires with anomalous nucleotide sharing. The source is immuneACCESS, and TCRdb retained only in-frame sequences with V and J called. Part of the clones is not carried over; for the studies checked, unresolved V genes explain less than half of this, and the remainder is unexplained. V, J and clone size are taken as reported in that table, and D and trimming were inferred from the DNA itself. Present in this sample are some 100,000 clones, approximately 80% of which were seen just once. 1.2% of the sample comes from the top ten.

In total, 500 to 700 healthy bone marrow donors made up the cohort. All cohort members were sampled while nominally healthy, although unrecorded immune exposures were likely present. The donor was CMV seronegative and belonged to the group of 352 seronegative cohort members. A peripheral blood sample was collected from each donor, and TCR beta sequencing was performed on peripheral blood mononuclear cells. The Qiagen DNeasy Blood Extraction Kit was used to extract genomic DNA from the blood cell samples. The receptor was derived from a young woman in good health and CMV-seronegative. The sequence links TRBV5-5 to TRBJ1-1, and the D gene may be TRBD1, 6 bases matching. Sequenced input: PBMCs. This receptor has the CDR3 CASSWGGDINTEAFF. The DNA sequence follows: TGTGCCAGCAGCTGGGGAGGGGACATCAACACTGAAGCTTTCTTT. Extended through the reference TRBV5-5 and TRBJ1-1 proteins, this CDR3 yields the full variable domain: DAGVTQSPTHLIKTRGQQVTLRCSPISGHKSVSWYQQVLGQGPQFIFQYYEKEERGRGNFPDRFSARQFPNYSSELNVNALLLGDSALYLCASSWGGDINTEAFFGQGTRLTVV.